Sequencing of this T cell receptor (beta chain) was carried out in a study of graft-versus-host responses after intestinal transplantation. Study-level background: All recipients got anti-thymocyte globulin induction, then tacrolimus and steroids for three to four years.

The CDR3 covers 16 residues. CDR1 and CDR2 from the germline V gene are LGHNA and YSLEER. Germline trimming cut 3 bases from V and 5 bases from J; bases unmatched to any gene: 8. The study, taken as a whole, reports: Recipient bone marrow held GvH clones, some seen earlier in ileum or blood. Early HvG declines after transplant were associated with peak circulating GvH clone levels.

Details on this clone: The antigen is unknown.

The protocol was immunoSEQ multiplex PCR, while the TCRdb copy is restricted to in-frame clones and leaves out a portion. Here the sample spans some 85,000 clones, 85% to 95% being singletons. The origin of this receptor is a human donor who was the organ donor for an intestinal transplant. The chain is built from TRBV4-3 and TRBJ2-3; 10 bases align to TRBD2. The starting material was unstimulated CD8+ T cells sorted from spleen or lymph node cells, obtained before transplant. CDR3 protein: CASSQGGLARGDTQYF. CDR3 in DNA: TGCGCCAGCAGCCAGGGGGGACTAGCGAGGGGAGATACGCAGTATTTT.